This TCR beta chain comes out of a study of T cell responses to AZD1222 COVID-19 vaccine. The germline V and J ends were trimmed by 7 bases and 5 bases, with 18 bases remaining between them. The germline CDR1 and CDR2 sequences are SNHLY and FYNNEI. The CDR3 sequence is 15 residues long. Assay: immunoSEQ multiplex PCR; the TCRdb copy retains only in-frame clones and omits some. The sample lists 120,000 to 150,000 clones, approximately 90% occurring once. The sequence derives from an adult in good health. This rearrangement joins TRBV2 to TRBJ2-1; D is ambiguous. This sample comprised peripheral blood, obtained on day 0 of AZD1222 vaccination. This CDR3 reads CASKGSLVNNNEQFF. In DNA, the CDR3 is TGTGCCAGCAAGGGATCCCTTGTAAATAACAATGAGCAGTTCTTC.